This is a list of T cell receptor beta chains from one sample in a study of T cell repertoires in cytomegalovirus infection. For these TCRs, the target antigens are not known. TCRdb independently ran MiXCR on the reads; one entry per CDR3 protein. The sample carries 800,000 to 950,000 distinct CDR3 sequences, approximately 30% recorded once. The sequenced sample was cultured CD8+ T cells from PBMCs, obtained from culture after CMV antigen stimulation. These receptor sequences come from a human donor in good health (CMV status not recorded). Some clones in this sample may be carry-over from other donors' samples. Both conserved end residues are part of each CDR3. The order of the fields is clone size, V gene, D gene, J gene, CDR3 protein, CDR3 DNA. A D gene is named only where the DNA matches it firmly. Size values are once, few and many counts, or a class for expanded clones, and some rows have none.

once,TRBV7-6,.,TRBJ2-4,CASSLIRDPENIQYF,TGTGCCAGCAGCTTGATCCGGGACCCAGAAAACATTCAGTACTTC
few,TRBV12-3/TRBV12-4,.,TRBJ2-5,CASSEGSGAAETQYF,TGTGCCAGCAGTGAGGGGTCCGGGGCCGCGGAGACCCAGTACTTC
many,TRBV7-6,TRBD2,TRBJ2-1,CASSRLVTSGSDDEQFF,TGTGCCAGCAGCCGTCTAGTGACTAGCGGGTCAGACGATGAGCAGTTCTTC
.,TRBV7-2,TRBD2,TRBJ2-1,CASSLGTSGLGEQFF,TGTGCCAGCAGCTTAGGGACTAGCGGTCTAGGTGAGCAGTTCTTC
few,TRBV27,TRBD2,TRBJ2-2,CASSRLAGTGELFF,TGTGCCAGCAGTAGACTAGCGGGGACCGGGGAGCTGTTTTTT
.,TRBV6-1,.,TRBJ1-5,CASSEAREWGGHQPQHF,TGTGCCAGCAGTGAAGCGCGGGAGTGGGGAGGGCATCAGCCCCAGCATTTT
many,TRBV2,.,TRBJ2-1,CASSEASPGLHNEQFF,TGTGCCAGCAGTGAAGCGTCCCCTGGGCTCCACAATGAGCAGTTCTTC
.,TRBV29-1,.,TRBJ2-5,CSVEQAISETQYF,TGCAGCGTTGAACAGGCCATTTCGGAGACCCAGTACTTC
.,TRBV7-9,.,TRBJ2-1,CASSSVLDNEQFF,TGTGCCAGCAGCTCCGTCTTGGACAATGAGCAGTTCTTC
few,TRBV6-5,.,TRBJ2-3,CASSLSPLGGTDTQYF,TGTGCCAGCAGTTTATCTCCTTTGGGGGGTACAGATACGCAGTATTTT
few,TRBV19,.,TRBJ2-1,CASSVPGLAGNEQFF,TGTGCCAGTAGTGTCCCGGGCCTAGCAGGGAATGAGCAGTTCTTC
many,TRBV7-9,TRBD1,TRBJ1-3,CASSPSWTGRGNTIYF,TGTGCCAGCAGCCCCTCCTGGACAGGGCGTGGAAACACCATATATTTT
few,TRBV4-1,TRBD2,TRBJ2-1,CASSQDSGGYNEQFF,TGCGCCAGCAGCCAAGACAGCGGGGGATACAATGAGCAGTTCTTC
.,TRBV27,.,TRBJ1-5,CASSLYSGRDQPQHF,TGTGCCAGCAGTTTATACTCAGGGAGGGATCAGCCCCAGCATTTT
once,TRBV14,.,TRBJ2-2,CASSQERDTGELFF,TGTGCCAGCAGCCAAGAACGAGACACCGGGGAGCTGTTTTTT
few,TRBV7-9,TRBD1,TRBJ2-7,CASSLGDRNAYEQYF,TGTGCCAGCAGCTTAGGGGACAGGAACGCCTACGAGCAGTACTTC
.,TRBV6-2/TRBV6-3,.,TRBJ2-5,CASNPPSRPTHETQYF,TGTGCCAGCAACCCACCGAGTCGCCCGACCCACGAGACCCAGTACTTC
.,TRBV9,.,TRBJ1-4,CASSVGGGGGNEKLFF,TGTGCCAGCAGCGTAGGAGGCGGAGGGGGTAATGAAAAACTGTTTTTT
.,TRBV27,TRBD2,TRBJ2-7,CASSFSSGGGEQYF,TGTGCCAGCAGTTTTTCCAGCGGGGGCGGCGAGCAGTACTTC
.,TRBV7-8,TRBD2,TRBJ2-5,CASSLSGVWYKVGETQYF,TGTGCCAGCAGCTTAAGCGGGGTGTGGTATAAAGTGGGAGAGACCCAGTACTTC
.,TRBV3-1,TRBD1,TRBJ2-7,CASSTRTGSEQYF,TGTGCCAGCAGCACCCGGACAGGGAGCGAGCAGTACTTC
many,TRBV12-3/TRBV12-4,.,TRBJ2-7,CASSPPGNEQYF,TGTGCCAGCTCCCCCCCTGGGAACGAGCAGTACTTC
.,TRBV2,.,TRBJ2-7,CATWGGYEQNF,TGTGCCACTTGGGGGGGCTACGAGCAGAACTTC
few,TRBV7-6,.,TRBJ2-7,CASSLSEPYEQYF,TGTGCCAGCAGCTTATCGGAACCCTACGAGCAGTACTTC
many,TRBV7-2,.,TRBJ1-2,CATNRDGYTF,TGTGCCACCAATAGGGATGGCTACACCTTC
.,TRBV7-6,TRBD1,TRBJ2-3,CASSPRGGQGAVDTQYF,TGTGCCAGCAGCCCTCGAGGGGGGCAGGGGGCCGTTGATACGCAGTATTTT
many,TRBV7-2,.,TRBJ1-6,CASSLGGSYNSPLHF,TGTGCCAGCAGCTTGGGAGGCTCCTATAATTCACCCCTCCACTTT
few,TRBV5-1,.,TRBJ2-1,CASSLLGDNEQFF,TGCGCCAGCAGCTTGTTAGGCGACAATGAGCAGTTCTTC
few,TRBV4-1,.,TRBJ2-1,CASSQDSALAPWGEFF,TGCGCCAGCAGCCAAGATTCGGCACTAGCCCCATGGGGGGAGTTCTTC
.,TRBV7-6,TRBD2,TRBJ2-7,CVSSLGEGGYEQYF,TGTGTCAGCAGCTTGGGGGAGGGTGGCTACGAGCAGTACTTC
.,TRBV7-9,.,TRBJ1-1,CASSGAGTEAFF,TGTGCCAGCAGCGGGGCGGGCACTGAAGCTTTCTTT
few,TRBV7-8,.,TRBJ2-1,CASSLGVNDEQFF,TGTGCCAGCAGCTTAGGGGTCAACGATGAGCAGTTCTTC
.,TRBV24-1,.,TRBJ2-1,CATSEITSNNEQFF,TGTGCCACCAGTGAGATAACCTCCAACAATGAGCAGTTCTTC
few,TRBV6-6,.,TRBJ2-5,CASSYHRGPQETQYF,TGTGCCAGCAGTTACCATCGGGGACCCCAAGAGACCCAGTACTTC
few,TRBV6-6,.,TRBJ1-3,CASTDPGVSGNTIYF,TGTGCCAGCACCGACCCGGGAGTCTCTGGAAACACCATATATTTT
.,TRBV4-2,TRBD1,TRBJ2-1,CAGSQDKGTVNEQFF,TGTGCCGGCAGCCAGGATAAGGGGACAGTCAATGAGCAGTTCTTC
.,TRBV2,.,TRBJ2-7,CASSEGAGETYEQYF,TGTGCCAGCAGTGAGGGGGCAGGGGAAACCTACGAGCAGTACTTC
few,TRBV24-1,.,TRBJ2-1,CATSDSYNEQFF,TGTGCCACGAGCGACAGCTACAATGAGCAGTTCTTC
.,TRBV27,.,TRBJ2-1,CASSPSSPSSYNEQFF,TGTGCCAGCAGTCCCTCGTCCCCTAGCTCCTACAATGAGCAGTTCTTC
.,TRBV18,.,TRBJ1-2,CASSYEQANYGYTF,TGTGCCAGCTCGTACGAACAGGCGAACTATGGCTACACCTTC
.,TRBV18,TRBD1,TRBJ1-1,CVSSPFPDRAINTEAFF,TGTGTCAGCTCACCATTCCCGGACAGGGCTATTAACACTGAAGCTTTCTTT
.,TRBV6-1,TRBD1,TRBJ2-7,CASSPPTGSPYEQYF,TGTGCCAGCAGTCCTCCGACAGGGTCCCCCTACGAGCAGTACTTC
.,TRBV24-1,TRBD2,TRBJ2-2,CATSDGLAGVDTGELFF,TGTGCCACCAGTGATGGACTAGCGGGGGTAGACACCGGGGAGCTGTTTTTT
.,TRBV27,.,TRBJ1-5,CASSLTGQKPQHF,TGTGCCAGCAGTTTAACGGGGCAAAAGCCCCAGCATTTT
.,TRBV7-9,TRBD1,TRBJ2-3,CASSLPDRGPTDTQYF,TGTGCCAGCAGCTTACCCGACAGGGGGCCCACAGATACGCAGTATTTT
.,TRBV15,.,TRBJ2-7,CATSRPGQTYEQYF,TGTGCCACCAGCAGGCCGGGACAAACCTACGAGCAGTACTTC
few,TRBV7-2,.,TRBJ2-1,CASSTGGPPYNEQFF,TGTGCCAGCAGCACCGGGGGGCCACCATACAATGAGCAGTTCTTC
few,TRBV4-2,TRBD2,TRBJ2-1,CASSHNSGGAEYNEQFF,TGTGCCAGCAGCCACAATAGCGGGGGGGCGGAGTACAATGAGCAGTTCTTC
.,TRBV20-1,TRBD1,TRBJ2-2,CSAPLDRGLGGELFF,TGCAGTGCTCCTCTCGACAGGGGGCTCGGCGGGGAGCTGTTTTTT
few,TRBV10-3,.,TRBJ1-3,CAISDRVSTLFGNTIYF,TGTGCCATCAGTGACCGGGTATCTACTTTATTTGGAAACACCATATATTTT